The T cell receptor (beta chain) described here comes from a study of blood T cell repertoires in COVID-19. On the study more broadly: COVID-19 samples, acute and convalescent, were from the United States, Italy and Spain. PBMCs, B-cell-depleted T cells, or T cells were the source of the cDNA or gDNA that made up the material.

How the authors handled the data: Using reference gene primer amplification, nucleated cell counts were estimated. Sequencing used immunoSEQ multiplex PCR; TCRdb keeps in-frame clones, though not all of them. That table is the source of V, J and clone size, and D and trimming were worked out from the DNA. The sample lists more than 100,000 clones; about 76% were seen once. Germline values: CDR1 SGHRS, CDR2 YFSETQ. The germline V and J ends were trimmed by 4 bases and 2 bases, with 15 bases remaining between them. CDR3 size: 15 residues. This sequence joins TRBV5-1 and TRBJ2-5, with D perhaps TRBD1 (6 bases). The origin of this receptor is a woman in her fifties or sixties with active or convalescent COVID-19. The sample was peripheral blood. DNA of the CDR3: TGCGCCAGCAGCAGGTCGGTCCAGGGGCAAGAGACCCAGTACTTC. Residues: CASSRSVQGQETQYF.